The 19 T cell receptor beta chains below come from one sample, sequenced in a study of blood T cells in healthy people across ages. It was with a sample-barcoded 5' primer and a J-beta primer mix that a second PCR of roughly 6 to 11 cycles was run. TCRdb used MiXCR to reprocess the 5' RACE reads, holding one entry per CDR3 protein. The repertoire has hundreds of thousands of distinct CDR3 sequences, roughly 60% of them found once; the top ten carry 28%. Source material: blood. The origin of the receptors is a man aged 25-45 years in good health.

The genes are TRBV25-1 and TRBJ2-5; 9 bases agree with TRBD2. The CDR3 spans 15 residues. Germline CDR1 is MGHDK and CDR2 is SYGVNS. V lost 5 bases, J lost 5 bases, and 9 bases stayed unmatched. CDR3 DNA sequence: TGTGCCAGCAGTATCAGCGGGGGGAATCGGGAGACCCAGTACTTC. Its protein product is CASSISGGNRETQYF.

V usage is TRBV9 and J usage is TRBJ2-4; 11 bases are a match to TRBD1. The DNA end favors TRBJ2-7, so the J call may be wrong. The CDR3 is 16 residues long. CDR1 and CDR2 (germline): SGDLS, YYNGEE. The CDR3 region has the DNA TGTGCCAGCAGCGTACAGATAGGGACAGGGGGAGACGAGCAGTACTTC. Its protein product is CASSVQIGTGGDEQYF.

The V and J genes are TRBV27 and TRBJ2-1, with TRBD2 matching over 12 bases. Per the germline V gene, CDR1 is MNHEY and CDR2 is SMNVEV (reference sequence). V lost 2 bases, J lost 9 bases, and 5 bases stayed unmatched. The CDR3 runs 15 residues. Here the CDR3 reads CASSLPSGGASEQFF. The CDR3, as DNA: TGTGCCAGCAGTTTACCTAGCGGGGGGGCGAGTGAGCAGTTCTTC.

This clonotype appeared a few times. The CDR3 spells CASSLQAGLVAETQYF. For the CDR3, the DNA is TGTGCCAGCAGTTTACAGGCGGGACTAGTGGCGGAGACCCAGTACTTC. This chain joins TRBV7-2 and TRBJ2-5; the match to TRBD2 covers 8 bases. Germline CDR1 and CDR2: SGHTA and FQGNSA. CDR3 length: 16 amino acids. Trimming cost V 6 bases and J 5 bases; bases outside gene matches: 14.

J is TRBJ2-1 and V is TRBV7-2, with 7 bases aligning to TRBD2. CDR3 length equals 16 residues. CDR1 SGHTA and CDR2 FQGNSA come from the germline V gene. Germline trimming cut 2 bases from V and 6 bases from J; bases unmatched to any gene: 10. The CDR3 bases are TGTGCCAGCAGCTTATCCAGCGGGGTGGTGAGCAATGAGCAGTTCTTC. Its translation: CASSLSSGVVSNEQFF. Filled out from reference TRBV7-2 and TRBJ2-1, the complete variable domain reads GAGVSQSPSNKVTEKGKDVELRCDPISGHTALYWYRQSLGQGLEFLIYFQGNSAPDKSGLPSDRFSAERTGGSVSTLTIQRTQQEDSAVYLCASSLSSGVVSNEQFFGPGTRLTVL.

This sequence joins TRBV29-1 and TRBJ1-2; 7 bases map to TRBD1. The CDR3 consists of 14 residues. CDR1 SQVTM and CDR2 ANQGSEA come from the germline V gene. The V segment lost 1 base and the J segment 4 bases; nucleotides outside the gene matches: 6. Here the CDR3 DNA reads TGCAGCGTTGAAGTAGGGGACAGATTCTATGGCTACACCTTC. Its translation: CSVEVGDRFYGYTF.

In this sample, this clonotype turned up once. The chain uses TRBV20-1 and TRBJ2-3, with D perhaps TRBD2 (6 bases). The CDR3 runs to 18 residues. Trimming removed 5 bases at V and 0 bases at J, with 24 bases between. The germline V gene encodes CDR1 DFQATT and CDR2 SNEGSKA (reference sequence). The chain's CDR3 is CSAHKPGLHISSTDTQYF. For the CDR3, the DNA is TGCAGTGCTCATAAGCCGGGACTCCATATATCAAGCACAGATACGCAGTATTTT.

The chain is built from TRBV4-3 and TRBJ2-7; 9 bases are shared with TRBD2. Germline CDR1 reads LGHNA; CDR2 reads YSLEER. V lost 0 bases and J lost 3; bases outside the gene matches: 9. CDR3 length equals 17 residues. In DNA, the CDR3 is TGCGCCAGCAGCCAAGACGGGGTAGCGGGGGACAACTACGAGCAGTACTTC. This sequence encodes CASSQDGVAGDNYEQYF.

The chain has TRBV14 and TRBJ1-1; weak D call: TRBD1 (6 bases). This CDR3 is built from 14 residues. V lost 1 base to trimming and J lost 3 bases, with 9 bases between them. Germline V gene lookup returns CDR1 SGHDN and CDR2 FVKESK. CDR3 sequence (DNA): TGTGCCAGCAGCCAAGGGACAGCCTACACTGAAGCTTTCTTT. As protein: CASSQGTAYTEAFF.

This chain joins TRBV7-9 and TRBJ2-1, with D perhaps TRBD1 (5 bases). The germline V and J ends were trimmed by 5 bases and 0 bases, with 17 bases remaining between them. The germline CDR1 and CDR2 sequences are SEHNR and FQNEAQ (reference sequence). The CDR3 spans 17 residues. The CDR3 DNA reads TGTGCCAGCAGCCGCACAGGTGCAGGAATCTCCTACAATGAGCAGTTCTTC. Protein sequence: CASSRTGAGISYNEQFF. Filled out from reference TRBV7-9 and TRBJ2-1, the complete variable domain reads DTGVSQNPRHKITKRGQNVTFRCDPISEHNRLYWYRQTLGQGPEFLTYFQNEAQLEKSRLLSDRFSAERPKGSFSTLEIQRTEQGDSAMYLCASSRTGAGISYNEQFFGPGTRLTVL.

With respect to this clonotype: This may be a read error: a much more frequent sequence differs by one nucleotide. The chain recombines TRBV13 with TRBJ2-7; 12 nucleotides match TRBD1. Germline V gene sequence: CDR1 PRHDT, CDR2 FYEKMQ (reference sequence). The CDR3 is 14 amino acids. The chain's CDR3 is CASSTGQGAYGQYF. The CDR3, as DNA: TGTGCCAGCAGCACGGGACAGGGGGCCTACGGGCAGTACTTC. The full variable domain, rest sourced from reference TRBV13 and TRBJ2-7, is AAGVIQSPRHLIKEKRETATLKCYPIPRHDTVYWYQQGPGQDPQFLISFYEKMQSDKGSIPDRFSAQQFSDYHSELNMSSLELGDSALYFCASSTGQGAYGQYFGPGTRLTVT.

The rearrangement links TRBV7-9 to TRBJ1-5; D unresolved. V dropped 0 bases and J dropped 7 bases, with 10 bases sitting between them. CDR3 length: 14 amino acids. Germline CDR1 SEHNR, CDR2 FQNEAQ (reference sequence). DNA of the CDR3: TGTGCCAGCAGCTTAGCGCTTTCGGGGCAGCCCCAGCATTTT. Its protein product is CASSLALSGQPQHF.

The CDR3 sequence: CATTGGGSYNEQFF. The CDR3 DNA reads TGTGCCACCACGGGGGGCGGGTCCTACAATGAGCAGTTCTTC. The rearrangement links TRBV28 to TRBJ2-1; a weak D match, TRBD2 (7 bases). Germline CDR1 is MDHEN and CDR2 is SYDVKM. The CDR3 length is 14 residues. V lost 10 bases, J lost 1 base, and 14 bases lay in between.

This clonotype was detected only a few times. V gene TRBV7-2 combines with J gene TRBJ2-7; TRBD1 matches at 11 bases. Germline V lookup: CDR1 SGHTA, CDR2 FQGNSA. This CDR3 has 16 amino acids. The V segment lost 4 bases and the J segment 4 bases; nucleotides outside the gene matches: 9. This chain's CDR3 is CASSSTGTGGGYEQYF. The DNA for the CDR3 is TGTGCCAGCAGCTCCACCGGGACAGGGGGTGGGTACGAGCAGTACTTC.

The chain carries TRBV28 and TRBJ2-7; 10 nucleotides match TRBD1. The junction had 5 bases not matched to a gene; V was cut back by 3 bases and J by 3 bases. The V gene's germline CDR1 is MDHEN and CDR2 SYDVKM. The CDR3 is made up of 15 amino acids. CDR3 nucleotide sequence: TGTGCCAGCAGTTTCGGTAGGACAGGGGGCTACGAGCAGTACTTC. Translation: CASSFGRTGGYEQYF.

The chain recombines TRBV5-4 with TRBJ1-2; D perhaps matches TRBD1 (5 bases). The V gene lost 2 bases and the J gene lost 6 bases, with 8 bases spanning the gap. Germline loops: CDR1 SGHNT, CDR2 YYREEE (reference sequence). The CDR3 runs 12 residues. CDR3 residues: CASSFWGDGYTF. The CDR3 region has the DNA TGTGCCAGCAGCTTTTGGGGGGATGGCTACACCTTC.

The V call is TRBV7-3, the J call TRBJ2-7; 9 nucleotides align to TRBD1. The CDR3 extends over 14 amino acids. Germline CDR1 is SGHTA and CDR2 is FQGTGA. Germline trimming cut 0 bases from V and 6 bases from J; bases unmatched to any gene: 3. The CDR3 region is CASSLTDRGTEQYF. The CDR3 DNA is TGTGCCAGCAGCTTAACGGACAGGGGTACCGAGCAGTACTTC.

J is TRBJ2-3 and V is TRBV20-1; possible D gene TRBD1, 7 bases. The V gene lost 6 bases and the J gene lost 6 bases, with 19 bases spanning the gap. In germline, CDR1 is DFQATT, CDR2 SNEGSKA (reference sequence). The CDR3 consists of 14 residues. The CDR3 region has the DNA TGCAGTGCCCAGGGGGGTCCCCAGTGGGATACGCAGTATTTT. Its protein product is CSAQGGPQWDTQYF.

The chain combines TRBV6-4 with TRBJ1-6, with 10 bases fitting TRBD1. The V segment lost 6 bases and the J segment 8 bases; nucleotides outside the gene matches: 4. Per the germline V gene, CDR1 is MRHNA and CDR2 is SNTAGT. This CDR3 region has 14 residues. This chain's CDR3 is CASSRGTGDSPLHF. The CDR3 DNA is TGTGCCAGCAGCCGGGGGACAGGGGATTCACCCCTCCACTTT.